What follows are 14 T cell receptor beta chains derived from one specimen sequenced in a study of regulatory T cells in long-lasting Graves disease. Described time point: persistent/refractory GD, antithyroid drugs over 5 years with positive TRAb. The authors made the TCR library using RNA they extracted from PBMCs. CDR3-region Arm-PCR and iRepertoire HTBI primers produced the TCR beta libraries. TCRdb re-called the multiplex PCR reads with MiXCR, one entry per CDR3 protein. The sample consists of a few hundred thousand distinct CDR3 sequences, roughly 25% of them appearing once. The input for sequencing was peripheral blood mononuclear cells (PBMCs), taken when the disease was refractory, from a patient treated with antithyroid drugs. These receptors all come from a middle-aged woman with Graves disease.

Remarks on this clonotype: Since a much larger clone is just one base distant, this may be a read error. The genes are TRBV7-6 and TRBJ1-2, with 9 bases aligning to TRBD1. The germline gives CDR1 SGHVS, CDR2 FNYEAQ. The CDR3 spans 15 residues. Here the CDR3 reads CASSLEGTGSYGHTF. DNA of the CDR3: TGTGCCAGCAGCTTAGAAGGGACAGGGAGCTATGGCCACACCTTC.

In its sample, this clonotype was seen many times. This chain uses TRBV28 with TRBJ2-7; D assignment may be TRBD1 or TRBD2 (5 bases each). V was shortened by 1 base and J by 0 bases, with 10 bases between the two germline ends. This CDR3 is built from 15 residues. The germline V gene has CDR1 MDHEN and CDR2 SYDVKM. The CDR3 reads CASSLLSGTSYEQYF. The CDR3 region has the DNA TGTGCCAGCAGTTTATTGTCGGGGACCTCCTACGAGCAGTACTTC.

The chain employs TRBV5-4 and TRBJ2-3; no clear D gene. This CDR3 has 15 residues. Germline CDR1 and CDR2: SGHNT and YYREEE (reference sequence). The V end was cut by 5 bases, the J end by 2 bases, with 15 bases between. CDR3 amino acids: CASSRRQVLTDTQYF. CDR3 nucleotide sequence: TGTGCCAGCAGTCGACGTCAGGTACTCACAGATACGCAGTATTTT.

This clonotype was recorded at least ten times. One end of the junction varies from germline; a read error may be responsible. The J gene is TRBJ1-1, the V gene TRBV20-1; D might be TRBD1 (6 bases). This CDR3 has 15 residues. Per germline, CDR1 DFQATT and CDR2 SNEGSKA (reference sequence). CDR3 sequence reads: CSARGPPTGNTEAFF. CDR3 nucleotides: TGCAGTGCCAGAGGGCCTCCGACAGGTAACACTGAAGCTTTCTTT.

This clonotype has at least ten counts. This chain connects TRBV5-5 to TRBJ1-1; D remains unclear. Trimming took 0 bases from V and 4 from J, leaving 10 bases between them. Per the germline V gene, CDR1 is SGHKS and CDR2 is YYEKEE (reference sequence). CDR3 size: 14 residues. CDR3 coding DNA: TGTGCCAGCAGCTTGGAAGTTCTTCCCACTGAAGCTTTCTTT. This gives the protein CASSLEVLPTEAFF.

This clonotype was detected only a few times. The rearrangement links TRBV2 to TRBJ2-5; 9 nucleotides line up with TRBD1. This CDR3 comprises 13 residues. The J segment lost 9 bases and the V segment lost 6 bases, leaving 8 bases of the junction unmatched. Germline V gene lookup returns CDR1 SNHLY and CDR2 FYNNEI. CDR3 bases: TGTGCCAGCAGGGGACAGGGCCTGGGGGCCCAGTACTTC. This gives the protein CASRGQGLGAQYF. The entire variable domain, with the rest obtained from reference TRBV2 and TRBJ2-5, is as follows: EPEVTQTPSHQVTQMGQEVILRCVPISNHLYFYWYRQILGQKVEFLVSFYNNEISEKSEIFDDQFSVERPDGSNFTLKIRSTKLEDSAMYFCASRGQGLGAQYFGPGTRLLVL.

This clonotype was seen ten or more times. J is TRBJ2-7 and V is TRBV20-1; no clear D gene. Germline CDR1 and CDR2: DFQATT and SNEGSKA (reference sequence). The CDR3 runs to 11 residues. Deletions cut 3 bases from V and 9 bases from J, with 12 bases between. The CDR3 DNA sequence: TGCAGTGCTAGTGAGTTGGACCGGCAGTACTTC. As protein: CSASELDRQYF.

This clonotype was recorded at least ten times. The chain combines TRBV28 with TRBJ2-7; possibly TRBD2 for D (5 bases). Germline loops: CDR1 MDHEN, CDR2 SYDVKM. Trimming cost V 6 bases and J 3 bases, with 9 bases left between them. The CDR3 totals 12 residues. CDR3 amino acids: CASSLSGYEQYF. The DNA of the CDR3 is TGTGCCAGCAGCTTAAGCGGCTACGAGCAGTACTTC.

In this sample, this clonotype turned up a few times. This chain uses TRBV19 with TRBJ1-5, with D uncertain. The V end was cut by 3 bases, the J end by 2 bases, with 8 bases between. The CDR3 is made up of 14 amino acids. The germline gives CDR1 LNHDA, CDR2 SQIVND (reference sequence). The CDR3 protein is CASSMGWGNQPQHF. In DNA, the CDR3 is TGTGCCAGTAGTATGGGGTGGGGCAATCAGCCCCAGCATTTT.

This chain uses TRBV20-1 with TRBJ2-7; TRBD1 matches 7 bases. Per germline, CDR1 DFQATT and CDR2 SNEGSKA (reference sequence). CDR3 length: 15 residues. V trimming: 0 bases; J trimming: 3 bases; junction bases outside the gene matches: 8. CDR3 DNA: TGCAGTGCTAGAGATCCCCGGCCAGGGGGCTACGAGCAGTACTTC. Its protein is CSARDPRPGGYEQYF.

About this clonotype itself: Given a much more abundant clone one base away, this may be a read error. V usage is TRBV20-1 and J usage is TRBJ1-1, with 7 bases fitting TRBD1. The CDR3 consists of 12 residues. CDR1 is DFQATT, CDR2 SNEGSKA, per germline (reference sequence). V dropped 5 bases and J dropped 4; count of bases not matched to a gene: 4. CDR3 loop: CSAEQGSTEAFF. The CDR3 region has the DNA TGCAGTGCTGAACAGGGGAGCACTGAAGCTTTCTTT.

Worth noting for this clonotype: A read error is likely here: a far larger clone is one base away. The chain has TRBV6-2 or TRBV6-3 and TRBJ2-5, with D perhaps TRBD2 (7 bases). CDR1 is MNHEY and CDR2 is SVGEGT in the germline V gene. The CDR3 covers 16 residues. CDR3 residues: CASSYTGRVYQETRYF. The CDR3 DNA follows: TGTGCCAGCAGTTACACAGGGAGGGTGTACCAAGAGACCCGGTACTTC.

This clonotype has ten or more counts. This chain links TRBV28 with TRBJ2-7, with unresolved D. Trimming took 3 bases from V and 6 from J, leaving 24 bases between them. Per the germline V gene, CDR1 is MDHEN and CDR2 is SYDVKM. The CDR3 totals 17 residues. CDR3: CASSFQIRASPLGEQYF. DNA for the CDR3: TGTGCCAGCAGTTTCCAAATCCGGGCATCACCCCTGGGCGAGCAGTACTTC.

Ten or more counts support this clonotype. The chain has TRBV28 and TRBJ1-4; D unclear. The CDR3 length is 14 residues. V lost 8 bases and J 0 bases, leaving 10 bases between the germline ends. Germline CDR1 and CDR2: MDHEN and SYDVKM. The CDR3 here is CASLSQATNEKLFF. DNA for the CDR3: TGTGCCAGCCTCTCGCAGGCAACTAATGAAAAACTGTTTTTT.